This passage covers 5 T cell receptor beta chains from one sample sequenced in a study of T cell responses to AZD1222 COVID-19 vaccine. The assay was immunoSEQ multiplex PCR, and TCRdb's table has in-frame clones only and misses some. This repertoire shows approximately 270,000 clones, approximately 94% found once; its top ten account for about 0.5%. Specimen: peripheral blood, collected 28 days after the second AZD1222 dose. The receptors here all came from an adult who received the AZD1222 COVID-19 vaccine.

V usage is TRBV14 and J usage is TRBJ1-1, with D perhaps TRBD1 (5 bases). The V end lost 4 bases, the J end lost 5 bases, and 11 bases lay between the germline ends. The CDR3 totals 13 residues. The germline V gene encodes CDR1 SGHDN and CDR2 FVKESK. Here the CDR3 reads CASSLTGGTEAFF. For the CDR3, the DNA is TGTGCCAGCAGCCTTACGGGGGGAACTGAAGCTTTCTTT.

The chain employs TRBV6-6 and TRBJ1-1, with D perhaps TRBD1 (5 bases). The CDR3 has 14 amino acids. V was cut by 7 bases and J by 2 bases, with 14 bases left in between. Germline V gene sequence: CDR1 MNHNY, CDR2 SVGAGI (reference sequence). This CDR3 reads CASKTGRPNTEAFF. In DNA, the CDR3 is TGTGCCAGCAAAACGGGGCGGCCAAACACTGAAGCTTTCTTT.

Written as DNA, the CDR3 is TGTGCCAGCAACCCGACAGGGGCCGAGCAGTTCTTC. This translates into CASNPTGAEQFF. The chain is built from TRBV28 and TRBJ2-1; 8 bases are shared with TRBD1. This CDR3 spans 12 amino acids. Per the germline V gene, CDR1 is MDHEN and CDR2 is SYDVKM. The trim removed 7 bases at V and 10 bases at J, leaving 6 bases unmatched. The whole variable domain, remainder taken from reference TRBV28 and TRBJ2-1, is DVKVTQSSRYLVKRTGEKVFLECVQDMDHENMFWYRQDPGLGLRLIYFSYDVKMKEKGDIPEGYSVSREKKERFSLILESASTNQTSMYLCASNPTGAEQFFGPGTRLTVL.

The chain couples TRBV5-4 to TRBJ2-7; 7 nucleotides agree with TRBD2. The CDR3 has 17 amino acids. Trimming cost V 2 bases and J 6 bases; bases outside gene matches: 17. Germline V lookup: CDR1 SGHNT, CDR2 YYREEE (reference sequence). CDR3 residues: CASSLGTLAGVKGEQYF. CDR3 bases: TGTGCCAGCAGCTTAGGCACCCTGGCGGGAGTAAAGGGCGAGCAGTACTTC.

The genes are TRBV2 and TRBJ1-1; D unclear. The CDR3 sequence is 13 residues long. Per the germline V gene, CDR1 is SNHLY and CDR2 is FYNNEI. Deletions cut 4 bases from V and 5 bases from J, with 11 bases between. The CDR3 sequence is CASSGEVGTEAFF. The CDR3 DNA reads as TGTGCCAGCAGTGGGGAGGTTGGGACTGAAGCTTTCTTT.